This is a list of T cell receptor beta chains from one sample in a study of blood T cell repertoires in COVID-19. The table came from immunoSEQ multiplex PCR; TCRdb's copy has only in-frame clones and leaves some out. The sample includes fewer than 650,000 clones, less than 90% of them seen just once. The sample taken for sequencing was peripheral blood. The receptor set was obtained from a woman in her forties or fifties with COVID-19, enrolled during active disease. Both conserved end residues are part of each CDR3. The D gene is left open where the match is weak. Clone size appears in some rows only: once, few, many, or a class for an expanded clone.

d_gene: NA; len: 12; abundance: NA; j_gene: TRBJ2-7; v_gene: TRBV5-5; CDR3aa: CASSLTAYEQYF; CDR3nt: TGTGCCAGCAGCTTGACGGCCTACGAGCAGTACTTC
d_gene: NA; len: 16; abundance: NA; j_gene: TRBJ1-5; v_gene: TRBV6-5; CDR3aa: CASSFLSGYSNQPQHF; CDR3nt: TGTGCCAGCAGTTTCCTCTCAGGCTATAGCAATCAGCCCCAGCATTTT
d_gene: NA; len: 16; abundance: NA; j_gene: TRBJ1-3; v_gene: TRBV3-1/TRBV3-2; CDR3aa: CASSQDGGPSGNTIYF; CDR3nt: TGTGCCAGCAGCCAAGACGGTGGGCCCTCTGGAAACACCATATATTTT
d_gene: TRBD2; len: 14; abundance: NA; j_gene: TRBJ2-7; v_gene: TRBV12-5; CDR3aa: CASAWGGGTYEQYF; CDR3nt: TGTGCTAGTGCCTGGGGCGGGGGAACCTACGAGCAGTACTTC
d_gene: NA; len: 14; abundance: NA; j_gene: TRBJ2-3; v_gene: TRBV9; CDR3aa: CASSVSSELSTQYF; CDR3nt: TGTGCCAGCAGCGTATCTTCGGAGTTGAGTACGCAGTATTTT
d_gene: TRBD1; len: 14; abundance: NA; j_gene: TRBJ1-2; v_gene: TRBV2; CDR3aa: CASNIRQGFYGYTF; CDR3nt: TGTGCCAGCAACATACGACAGGGGTTCTATGGCTACACCTTC
d_gene: NA; len: 13; abundance: once; j_gene: TRBJ1-1; v_gene: TRBV6-4; CDR3aa: CASSVQINTEAFF; CDR3nt: TGTGCCAGCAGTGTGCAGATTAACACTGAAGCTTTCTTT
d_gene: NA; len: 12; abundance: once; j_gene: TRBJ1-2; v_gene: TRBV27; CDR3aa: CASSSGVSGYTF; CDR3nt: TGTGCCAGCAGTTCGGGGGTTTCTGGCTACACCTTC
d_gene: NA; len: 13; abundance: NA; j_gene: TRBJ2-7; v_gene: TRBV11-3; CDR3aa: CASSLGPRGEQYF; CDR3nt: TGTGCCAGCAGCTTAGGGCCCCGAGGGGAGCAGTACTTC
d_gene: NA; len: 14; abundance: NA; j_gene: TRBJ2-5; v_gene: TRBV11-2; CDR3aa: CASSTSQGRETQYF; CDR3nt: TGTGCCAGCAGCACTTCACAGGGACGAGAGACCCAGTACTTC
d_gene: NA; len: 14; abundance: few; j_gene: TRBJ1-6; v_gene: TRBV7-9; CDR3aa: CASRPTGVNSPLHF; CDR3nt: TGTGCCAGCCGCCCTACAGGAGTTAATTCACCCCTCCACTTT
d_gene: NA; len: 11; abundance: NA; j_gene: TRBJ1-1; v_gene: TRBV19; CDR3aa: CASQWHTEAFF; CDR3nt: TGTGCCTCCCAATGGCATACTGAAGCTTTCTTT
d_gene: NA; len: 15; abundance: NA; j_gene: TRBJ2-6; v_gene: TRBV19; CDR3aa: CASSYFFSGANVLTF; CDR3nt: TGTGCCAGTAGTTATTTTTTCTCTGGGGCCAACGTCCTGACTTTC
d_gene: TRBD1; len: 12; abundance: NA; j_gene: TRBJ2-7; v_gene: TRBV5-6; CDR3aa: CASSAYRGEQYF; CDR3nt: TGTGCCAGCAGCGCTTACAGGGGCGAGCAGTACTTC
d_gene: NA; len: 13; abundance: NA; j_gene: TRBJ1-1; v_gene: TRBV6-5; CDR3aa: CASEGARNTEAFF; CDR3nt: TGTGCCAGCGAAGGGGCCCGGAACACTGAAGCTTTCTTT
d_gene: TRBD1; len: 13; abundance: NA; j_gene: TRBJ1-1; v_gene: TRBV6-1; CDR3aa: CASRRTGNTEAFF; CDR3nt: TGTGCCAGCAGACGGACAGGGAACACTGAAGCTTTCTTT
d_gene: NA; len: 14; abundance: NA; j_gene: TRBJ2-7; v_gene: TRBV7-8; CDR3aa: CASSPPGPIGEQYF; CDR3nt: TGTGCCAGCAGTCCCCCAGGGCCCATCGGGGAGCAGTACTTC
d_gene: NA; len: 15; abundance: NA; j_gene: TRBJ1-4; v_gene: TRBV5-5; CDR3aa: CASSSLGGQGEKLFF; CDR3nt: TGTGCCAGCAGCTCCCTCGGGGGTCAGGGTGAAAAACTGTTTTTT
d_gene: NA; len: 12; abundance: NA; j_gene: TRBJ2-1; v_gene: TRBV9; CDR3aa: CASSRLSYEQFF; CDR3nt: TGTGCCAGCAGCCGCCTTAGCTATGAGCAGTTCTTC
d_gene: NA; len: 15; abundance: NA; j_gene: TRBJ1-2; v_gene: TRBV7-2; CDR3aa: CASAYLGGPHYGYTF; CDR3nt: TGTGCCAGCGCCTACCTGGGGGGACCTCACTATGGCTACACCTTC
d_gene: NA; len: 13; abundance: NA; j_gene: TRBJ2-5; v_gene: TRBV27; CDR3aa: CATAPDSQETQYF; CDR3nt: TGTGCCACCGCCCCGGACAGCCAAGAGACCCAGTACTTC
d_gene: NA; len: 14; abundance: NA; j_gene: TRBJ1-1; v_gene: TRBV27; CDR3aa: CASSLRGLSTEAFF; CDR3nt: TGTGCCAGCAGTTTACGAGGGCTGAGCACTGAAGCTTTCTTT
d_gene: TRBD2; len: 15; abundance: once; j_gene: TRBJ2-7; v_gene: TRBV5-1; CDR3aa: CASSLEGAGGREQYF; CDR3nt: TGCGCCAGCAGCTTGGAAGGCGCGGGGGGGCGCGAGCAGTACTTC
d_gene: TRBD2; len: 13; abundance: NA; j_gene: TRBJ2-4; v_gene: TRBV15; CDR3aa: CAVRREGMNIQYF; CDR3nt: TGTGCCGTACGGCGGGAGGGAATGAACATTCAGTACTTC
d_gene: TRBD1; len: 15; abundance: NA; j_gene: TRBJ2-7; v_gene: TRBV6-5; CDR3aa: CASSSSGQASYEQYF; CDR3nt: TGTGCCAGCAGCTCCTCCGGACAGGCATCCTACGAGCAGTACTTC
d_gene: TRBD2; len: 14; abundance: NA; j_gene: TRBJ2-1; v_gene: TRBV7-3; CDR3aa: CASSLRTSWDEQFF; CDR3nt: TGTGCCAGCAGCTTAAGGACTAGCTGGGATGAGCAGTTCTTC
d_gene: TRBD1; len: 15; abundance: NA; j_gene: TRBJ2-7; v_gene: TRBV4-1; CDR3aa: CASSSRDRGPYEQYF; CDR3nt: TGCGCCAGCAGCTCCCGGGACAGGGGGCCCTACGAGCAGTACTTC
d_gene: TRBD1; len: 16; abundance: NA; j_gene: TRBJ1-1; v_gene: TRBV19; CDR3aa: CASSIVGTGRNTEAFF; CDR3nt: TGTGCCAGTAGTATTGTGGGGACAGGGCGGAACACTGAAGCTTTCTTT
d_gene: TRBD1; len: 15; abundance: few; j_gene: TRBJ1-6; v_gene: TRBV4-1; CDR3aa: CASGQASSYNSPLHF; CDR3nt: TGCGCCAGCGGACAGGCGTCATCCTATAATTCACCCCTCCACTTT
d_gene: NA; len: 16; abundance: NA; j_gene: TRBJ1-2; v_gene: TRBV19; CDR3aa: CASSTWRAGDNYGYTF; CDR3nt: TGTGCCAGTAGTACCTGGAGGGCAGGAGATAACTATGGCTACACCTTC
d_gene: TRBD1; len: 16; abundance: NA; j_gene: TRBJ1-4; v_gene: TRBV10-1; CDR3aa: CASSDPTGGGNEKLFF; CDR3nt: TGCGCCAGCAGTGACCCGACAGGGGGTGGGAATGAAAAACTGTTTTTT
d_gene: NA; len: 13; abundance: NA; j_gene: TRBJ2-1; v_gene: TRBV3-1/TRBV3-2; CDR3aa: CASSHSAGNEQFF; CDR3nt: TGTGCCAGCAGCCATTCGGCGGGGAATGAGCAGTTCTTC
d_gene: TRBD2; len: 16; abundance: NA; j_gene: TRBJ2-3; v_gene: TRBV5-8; CDR3aa: CASSLRAGSSGDTQYF; CDR3nt: TGCGCCAGCAGCTTGAGAGCAGGGTCTAGCGGGGATACGCAGTATTTT
d_gene: NA; len: 14; abundance: NA; j_gene: TRBJ1-1; v_gene: TRBV21-1; CDR3aa: CASSCGQGSTEAFF; CDR3nt: TGTGCCAGCAGCTGCGGACAGGGATCCACTGAAGCTTTCTTT
d_gene: NA; len: 14; abundance: NA; j_gene: TRBJ1-1; v_gene: TRBV10-3; CDR3aa: CAIREGWRSTEAFF; CDR3nt: TGTGCCATCAGGGAGGGGTGGAGGAGCACTGAAGCTTTCTTT
d_gene: NA; len: 14; abundance: NA; j_gene: TRBJ1-1; v_gene: TRBV5-1; CDR3aa: CASSLGGGEVEAFF; CDR3nt: TGCGCCAGCTCTTTGGGGGGGGGCGAGGTTGAAGCTTTCTTT
d_gene: NA; len: 11; abundance: NA; j_gene: TRBJ2-7; v_gene: TRBV30; CDR3aa: CAWREYYEQYF; CDR3nt: TGTGCCTGGAGGGAGTACTACGAGCAGTACTTC
d_gene: NA; len: 14; abundance: NA; j_gene: TRBJ1-2; v_gene: TRBV19; CDR3aa: CASSMVTGTYGYTF; CDR3nt: TGTGCCAGTAGTATGGTGACAGGCACCTATGGCTACACCTTC
d_gene: TRBD1; len: 13; abundance: NA; j_gene: TRBJ1-2; v_gene: TRBV3-1/TRBV3-2; CDR3aa: CASSQGDSHGYTF; CDR3nt: TGTGCCAGCAGCCAAGGGGACAGTCATGGCTACACCTTC
d_gene: TRBD1; len: 15; abundance: few; j_gene: TRBJ1-2; v_gene: TRBV2; CDR3aa: CASSEAGQGAYGYTF; CDR3nt: TGTGCCAGCAGTGAAGCGGGACAGGGAGCCTATGGCTACACCTTC
d_gene: NA; len: 15; abundance: NA; j_gene: TRBJ2-2; v_gene: TRBV9; CDR3aa: CASSVEAGGTGELFF; CDR3nt: TGTGCCAGCAGCGTAGAGGCAGGGGGGACCGGGGAGCTGTTTTTT
d_gene: TRBD1; len: 14; abundance: few; j_gene: TRBJ1-1; v_gene: TRBV6-2/TRBV6-3; CDR3aa: CASSEDRGNTEAFF; CDR3nt: TGTGCCAGCAGCGAAGACAGGGGCAACACTGAAGCTTTCTTT
d_gene: NA; len: 17; abundance: NA; j_gene: TRBJ2-1; v_gene: TRBV7-2; CDR3aa: CASSLPFGGAPPNEQFF; CDR3nt: TGTGCCAGCAGCCTCCCTTTTGGCGGGGCCCCACCCAATGAGCAGTTCTTC
d_gene: NA; len: 13; abundance: NA; j_gene: TRBJ1-1; v_gene: TRBV2; CDR3aa: CASSGGLGTEAFF; CDR3nt: TGTGCCAGCAGTGGGGGGCTGGGGACTGAAGCTTTCTTT
d_gene: TRBD1; len: 14; abundance: NA; j_gene: TRBJ1-4; v_gene: TRBV28; CDR3aa: CATLSQGVREKLFF; CDR3nt: TGTGCCACCCTCTCCCAGGGGGTTCGTGAAAAACTGTTTTTT
d_gene: TRBD2; len: 16; abundance: NA; j_gene: TRBJ2-1; v_gene: TRBV7-2; CDR3aa: CASSLAASGVGNEQFF; CDR3nt: TGTGCCAGCAGCTTGGCCGCGAGCGGGGTGGGGAATGAGCAGTTCTTC